Listed below are T cell receptor beta chains from one sample, sequenced in a study of blood T cell repertoires in COVID-19. Sequencing used immunoSEQ multiplex PCR; TCRdb keeps in-frame clones, though not all of them. The repertoire holds over 250,000 clones, about 89% seen once, with about 10% in the top ten. The material sequenced was peripheral blood. Receptors originate from a man aged 40-49 years who had recovered from COVID-19. CDR3s include the opening cysteine and the closing phenylalanine or tryptophan. The D gene is left open where the match is weak. Clone size appears in some rows only: once, few, many, or a class for an expanded clone.

D gene: TRBD1; CDR3 length: 18; J gene: TRBJ1-3; V gene: TRBV3-1/TRBV3-2; clone size: NA; CDR3 protein: CASSQEKRQGGYGNTIYF; CDR3 DNA: TGTGCCAGCAGCCAAGAAAAAAGACAGGGCGGATATGGAAACACCATATATTTT
D gene: NA; CDR3 length: 14; J gene: TRBJ2-1; V gene: TRBV4-2; clone size: few; CDR3 protein: CASSQASGYNEQFF; CDR3 DNA: TGTGCCAGCAGCCAAGCCAGCGGCTACAATGAGCAGTTCTTC
D gene: TRBD1; CDR3 length: 16; J gene: TRBJ2-2; V gene: TRBV7-2; clone size: once; CDR3 protein: CASSQYGQGITGELFF; CDR3 DNA: TGTGCCAGCAGCCAATACGGACAGGGGATCACCGGGGAGCTGTTTTTT
D gene: NA; CDR3 length: 11; J gene: TRBJ2-5; V gene: TRBV2; clone size: NA; CDR3 protein: CASSLGETQYF; CDR3 DNA: TGTGCCAGCAGTCTAGGCGAGACCCAGTACTTC
D gene: NA; CDR3 length: 13; J gene: TRBJ1-1; V gene: TRBV28; clone size: NA; CDR3 protein: CASSLWQRTEAFF; CDR3 DNA: TGTGCCAGCAGTTTGTGGCAGCGGACTGAAGCTTTCTTT
D gene: TRBD2; CDR3 length: 14; J gene: TRBJ2-5; V gene: TRBV4-2; clone size: NA; CDR3 protein: CASSQKAGIETQYF; CDR3 DNA: TGTGCCAGCAGCCAAAAAGCGGGGATCGAAACCCAGTACTTC
D gene: TRBD2; CDR3 length: 17; J gene: TRBJ2-1; V gene: TRBV12-5; clone size: once; CDR3 protein: CASGLPSAGGPIGEQFF; CDR3 DNA: TGTGCTAGTGGTTTGCCCTCGGCGGGAGGGCCAATTGGTGAGCAGTTCTTC
D gene: NA; CDR3 length: 13; J gene: TRBJ1-1; V gene: TRBV5-1; clone size: NA; CDR3 protein: CASSLAPDSTAFF; CDR3 DNA: TGCGCCAGCAGCTTGGCTCCGGACTCTACTGCTTTCTTT
D gene: NA; CDR3 length: 14; J gene: TRBJ2-2; V gene: TRBV23-1; clone size: NA; CDR3 protein: CASGPRGEAGELFF; CDR3 DNA: TGCGCCAGCGGCCCCAGGGGAGAAGCCGGGGAGCTGTTTTTT
D gene: TRBD2; CDR3 length: 14; J gene: TRBJ2-5; V gene: TRBV19; clone size: NA; CDR3 protein: CASSMAGGGETQYF; CDR3 DNA: TGTGCCAGTAGTATGGCGGGGGGCGGGGAGACCCAGTACTTC
D gene: TRBD1; CDR3 length: 13; J gene: TRBJ2-3; V gene: TRBV29-1; clone size: NA; CDR3 protein: CSVTTGAVDTQYF; CDR3 DNA: TGCAGCGTTACTACAGGGGCGGTAGATACGCAGTATTTT